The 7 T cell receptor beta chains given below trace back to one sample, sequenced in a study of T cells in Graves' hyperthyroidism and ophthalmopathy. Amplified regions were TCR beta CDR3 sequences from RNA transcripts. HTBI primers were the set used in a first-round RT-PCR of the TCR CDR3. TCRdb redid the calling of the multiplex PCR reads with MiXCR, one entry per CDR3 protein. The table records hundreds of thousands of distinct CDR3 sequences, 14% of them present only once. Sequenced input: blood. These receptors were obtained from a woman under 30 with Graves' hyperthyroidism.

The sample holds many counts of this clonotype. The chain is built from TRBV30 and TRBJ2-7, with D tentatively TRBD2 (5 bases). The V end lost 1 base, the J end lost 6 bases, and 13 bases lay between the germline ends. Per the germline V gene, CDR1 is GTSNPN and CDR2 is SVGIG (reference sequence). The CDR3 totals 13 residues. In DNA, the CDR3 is TGTGCCTGGAGTGCCGCGGGTTGGCCCGAGCAGTACTTC. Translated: CAWSAAGWPEQYF. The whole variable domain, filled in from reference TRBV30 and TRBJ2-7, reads SQTIHQWPATLVQPVGSPLSLECTVEGTSNPNLYWYRQAAGRGLQLLFYSVGIGQISSEVPQNLSASRPQDRQFILSSKKLLLSDSGFYLCAWSAAGWPEQYFGPGTRLTVT.

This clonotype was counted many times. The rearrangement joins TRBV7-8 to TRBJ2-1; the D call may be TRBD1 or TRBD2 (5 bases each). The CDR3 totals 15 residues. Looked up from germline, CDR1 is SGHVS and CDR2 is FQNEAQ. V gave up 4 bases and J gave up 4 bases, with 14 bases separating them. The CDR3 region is CASSSEPGPYNEQFF. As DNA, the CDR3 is TGTGCCAGCAGCTCCGAGCCGGGACCTTACAATGAGCAGTTCTTC.

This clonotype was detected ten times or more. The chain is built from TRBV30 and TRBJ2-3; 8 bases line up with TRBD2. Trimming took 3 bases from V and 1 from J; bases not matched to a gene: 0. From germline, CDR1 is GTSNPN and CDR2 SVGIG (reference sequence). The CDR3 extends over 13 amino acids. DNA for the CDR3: TGTGCCTGGAGGACTAGCGGCACAGATACGCAGTATTTT. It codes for CAWRTSGTDTQYF.

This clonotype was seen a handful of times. The CDR3 spells CASSFSAGHEKLFF. The DNA for the CDR3 is TGTGCCAGCAGCTTTTCGGCAGGGCACGAAAAACTGTTTTTT. The chain has TRBV7-9 and TRBJ1-4, with D possibly being TRBD1 (5 bases). The length of the CDR3 is 14 residues. Germline CDR1 reads SEHNR; CDR2 reads FQNEAQ (reference sequence). Trimming shortened V by 3 bases and J by 8 bases, and 13 bases separated the two germline ends. Variable domain in full (rest from reference TRBV7-9 and TRBJ1-4): DTGVSQNPRHKITKRGQNVTFRCDPISEHNRLYWYRQTLGQGPEFLTYFQNEAQLEKSRLLSDRFSAERPKGSFSTLEIQRTEQGDSAMYLCASSFSAGHEKLFFGSGTQLSVL.

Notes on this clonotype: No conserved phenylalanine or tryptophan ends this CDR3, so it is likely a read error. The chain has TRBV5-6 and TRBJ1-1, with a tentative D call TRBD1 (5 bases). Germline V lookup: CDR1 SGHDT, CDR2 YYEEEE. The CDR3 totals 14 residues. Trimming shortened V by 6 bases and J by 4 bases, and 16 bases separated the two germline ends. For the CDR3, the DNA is TGTGCCAGCACTCGGGGGGTTTCTGGCACTGAAGCTTTCCTT. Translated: CASTRGVSGTEAFL.

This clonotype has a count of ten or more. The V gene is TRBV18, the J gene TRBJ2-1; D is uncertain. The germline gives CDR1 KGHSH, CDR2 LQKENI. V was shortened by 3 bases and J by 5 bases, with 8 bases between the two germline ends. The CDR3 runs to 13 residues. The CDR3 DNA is TGTGCCAGCTCACCCCGTTTGGACAATGAGCAGTTCTTC. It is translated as CASSPRLDNEQFF.

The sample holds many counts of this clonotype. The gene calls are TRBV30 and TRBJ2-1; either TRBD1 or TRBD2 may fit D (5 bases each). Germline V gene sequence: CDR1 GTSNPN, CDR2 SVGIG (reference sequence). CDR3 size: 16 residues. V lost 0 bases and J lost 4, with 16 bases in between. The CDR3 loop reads CAWSVLGGSRYNEQFF. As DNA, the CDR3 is TGTGCCTGGAGTGTACTTGGGGGATCACGGTACAATGAGCAGTTCTTC.